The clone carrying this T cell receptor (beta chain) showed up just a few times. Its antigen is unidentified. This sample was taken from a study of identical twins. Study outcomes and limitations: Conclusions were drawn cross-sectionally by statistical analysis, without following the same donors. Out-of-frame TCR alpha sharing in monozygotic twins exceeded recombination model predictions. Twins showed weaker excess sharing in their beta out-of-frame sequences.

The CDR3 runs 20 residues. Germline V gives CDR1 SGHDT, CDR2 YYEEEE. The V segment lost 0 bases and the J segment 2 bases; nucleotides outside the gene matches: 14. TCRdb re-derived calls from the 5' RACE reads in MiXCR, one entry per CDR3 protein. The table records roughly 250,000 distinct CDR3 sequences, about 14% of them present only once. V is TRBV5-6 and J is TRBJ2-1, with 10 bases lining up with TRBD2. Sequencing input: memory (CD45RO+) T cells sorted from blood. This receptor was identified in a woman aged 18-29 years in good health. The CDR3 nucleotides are TGTGCCAGCAGCTTGGTGCTAGCGGGGGCAACCAACGTGCCCTACAATGAGCAGTTCTTC. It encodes CASSLVLAGATNVPYNEQFF.